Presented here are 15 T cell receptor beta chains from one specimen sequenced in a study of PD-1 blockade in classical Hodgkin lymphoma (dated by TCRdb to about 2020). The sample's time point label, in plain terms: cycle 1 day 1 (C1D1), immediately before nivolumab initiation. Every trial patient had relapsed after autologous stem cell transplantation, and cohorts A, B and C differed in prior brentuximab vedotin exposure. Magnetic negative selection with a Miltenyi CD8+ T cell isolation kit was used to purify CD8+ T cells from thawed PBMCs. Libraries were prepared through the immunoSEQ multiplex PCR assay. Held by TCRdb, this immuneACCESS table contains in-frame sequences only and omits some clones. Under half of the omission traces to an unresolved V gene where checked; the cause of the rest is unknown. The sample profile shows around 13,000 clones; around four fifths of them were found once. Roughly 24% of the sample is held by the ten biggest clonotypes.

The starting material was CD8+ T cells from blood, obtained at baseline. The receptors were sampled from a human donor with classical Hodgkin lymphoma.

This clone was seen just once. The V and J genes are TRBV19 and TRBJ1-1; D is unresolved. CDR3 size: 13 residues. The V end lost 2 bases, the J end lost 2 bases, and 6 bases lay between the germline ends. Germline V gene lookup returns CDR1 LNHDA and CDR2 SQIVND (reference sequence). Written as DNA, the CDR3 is TGTGCCAGTAGTATAAACGTTAACACTGAAGCTTTCTTT. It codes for CASSINVNTEAFF.

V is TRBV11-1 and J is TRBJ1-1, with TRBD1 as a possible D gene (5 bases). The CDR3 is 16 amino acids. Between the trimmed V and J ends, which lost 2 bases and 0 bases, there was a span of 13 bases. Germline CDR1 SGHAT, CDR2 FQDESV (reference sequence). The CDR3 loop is CASSLMGTNMNTEAFF. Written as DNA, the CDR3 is TGTGCCAGCAGCTTAATGGGGACTAATATGAACACTGAAGCTTTCTTT.

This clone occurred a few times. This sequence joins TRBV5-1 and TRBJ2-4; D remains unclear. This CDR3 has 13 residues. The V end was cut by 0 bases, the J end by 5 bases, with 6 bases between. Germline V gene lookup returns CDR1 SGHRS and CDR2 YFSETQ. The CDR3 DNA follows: TGCGCCAGCAGCTTGGAATCACAAAACATTCAGTACTTC. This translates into CASSLESQNIQYF.

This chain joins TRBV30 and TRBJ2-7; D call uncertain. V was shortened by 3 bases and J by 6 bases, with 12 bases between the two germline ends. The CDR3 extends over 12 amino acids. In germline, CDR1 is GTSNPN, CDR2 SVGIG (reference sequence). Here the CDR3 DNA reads TGTGCCTGGAGCCCCCAAGGGATCGAGCAGTACTTC. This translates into CAWSPQGIEQYF.

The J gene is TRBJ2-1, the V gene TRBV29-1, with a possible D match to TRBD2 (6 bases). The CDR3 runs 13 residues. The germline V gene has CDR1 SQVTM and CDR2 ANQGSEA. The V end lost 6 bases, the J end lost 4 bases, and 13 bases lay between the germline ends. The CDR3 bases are TGCAGCGTCCGGGACTCCTCATACAATGAGCAGTTCTTC. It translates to CSVRDSSYNEQFF.

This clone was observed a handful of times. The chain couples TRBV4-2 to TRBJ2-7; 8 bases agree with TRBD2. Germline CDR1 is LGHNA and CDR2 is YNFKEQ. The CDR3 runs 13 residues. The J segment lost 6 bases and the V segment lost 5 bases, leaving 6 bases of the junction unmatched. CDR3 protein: CASSSKRGSEQYF. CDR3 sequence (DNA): TGTGCCAGCAGCAGCAAGCGGGGGAGCGAGCAGTACTTC.

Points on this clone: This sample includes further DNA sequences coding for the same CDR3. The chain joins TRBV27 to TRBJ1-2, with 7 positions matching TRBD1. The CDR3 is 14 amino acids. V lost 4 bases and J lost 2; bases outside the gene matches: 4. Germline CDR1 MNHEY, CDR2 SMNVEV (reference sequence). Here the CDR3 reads CASSSGGQNYGYTF. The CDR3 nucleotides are TGTGCCAGCAGTTCCGGGGGACAGAACTATGGCTACACCTTC.

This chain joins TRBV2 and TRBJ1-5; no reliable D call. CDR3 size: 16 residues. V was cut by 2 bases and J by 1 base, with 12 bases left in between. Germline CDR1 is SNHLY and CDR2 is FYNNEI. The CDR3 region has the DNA TGTGCCAGCAGTGAACCGCTCAGCTCCAGCAATCAGCCCCAGCATTTT. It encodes CASSEPLSSSNQPQHF. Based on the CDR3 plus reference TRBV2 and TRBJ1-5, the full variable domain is EPEVTQTPSHQVTQMGQEVILRCVPISNHLYFYWYRQILGQKVEFLVSFYNNEISEKSEIFDDQFSVERPDGSNFTLKIRSTKLEDSAMYFCASSEPLSSSNQPQHFGDGTRLSIL.

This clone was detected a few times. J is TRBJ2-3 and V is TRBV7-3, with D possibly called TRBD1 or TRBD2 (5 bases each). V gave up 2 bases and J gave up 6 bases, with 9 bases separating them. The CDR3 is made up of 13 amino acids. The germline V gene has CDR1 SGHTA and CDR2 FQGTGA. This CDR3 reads CASSLYGGDTQYF. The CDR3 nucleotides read TGTGCCAGCAGCTTATATGGGGGTGATACGCAGTATTTT.

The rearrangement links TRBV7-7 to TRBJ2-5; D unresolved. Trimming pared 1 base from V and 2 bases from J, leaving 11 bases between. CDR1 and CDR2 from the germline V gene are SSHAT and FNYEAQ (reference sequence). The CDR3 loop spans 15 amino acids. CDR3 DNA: TGTGCCAGCAGCTTAGATATTCAGGATCAAGAGACCCAGTACTTC. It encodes CASSLDIQDQETQYF.

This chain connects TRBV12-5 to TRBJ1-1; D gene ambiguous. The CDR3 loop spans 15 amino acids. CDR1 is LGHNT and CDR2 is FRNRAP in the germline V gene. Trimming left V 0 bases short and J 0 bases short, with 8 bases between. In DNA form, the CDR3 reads TGTGCTAGTGGTTTGGTAGCCTGGGTGAACACTGAAGCTTTCTTT. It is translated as CASGLVAWVNTEAFF.

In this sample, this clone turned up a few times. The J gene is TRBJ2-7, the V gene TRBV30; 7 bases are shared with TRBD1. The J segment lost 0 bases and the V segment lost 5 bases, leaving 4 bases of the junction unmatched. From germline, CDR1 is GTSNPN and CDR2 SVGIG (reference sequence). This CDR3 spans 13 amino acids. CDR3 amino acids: CAWDRVSSYEQYF. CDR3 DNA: TGTGCCTGGGACAGGGTTAGCTCCTACGAGCAGTACTTC.

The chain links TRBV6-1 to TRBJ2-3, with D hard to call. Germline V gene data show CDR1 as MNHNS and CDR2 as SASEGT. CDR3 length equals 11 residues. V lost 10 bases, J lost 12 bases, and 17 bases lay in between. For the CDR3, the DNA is TGTGCCACTTCTGTTGCCCAGAAACAGTATTTT. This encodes CATSVAQKQYF.

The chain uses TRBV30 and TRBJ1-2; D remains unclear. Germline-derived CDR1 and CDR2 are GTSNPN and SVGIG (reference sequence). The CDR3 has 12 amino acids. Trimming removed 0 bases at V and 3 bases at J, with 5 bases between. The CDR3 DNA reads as TGTGCCTGGAGTGTCGCAGACTATGGCTACACCTTC. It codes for CAWSVADYGYTF.

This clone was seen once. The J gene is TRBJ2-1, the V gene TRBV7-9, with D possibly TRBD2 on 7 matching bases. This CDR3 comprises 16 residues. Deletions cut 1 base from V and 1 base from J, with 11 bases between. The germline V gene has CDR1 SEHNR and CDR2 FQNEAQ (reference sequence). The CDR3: CASSLVGGASYNEQFF. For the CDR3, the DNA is TGTGCCAGCAGCTTAGTAGGGGGGGCTTCCTACAATGAGCAGTTCTTC.